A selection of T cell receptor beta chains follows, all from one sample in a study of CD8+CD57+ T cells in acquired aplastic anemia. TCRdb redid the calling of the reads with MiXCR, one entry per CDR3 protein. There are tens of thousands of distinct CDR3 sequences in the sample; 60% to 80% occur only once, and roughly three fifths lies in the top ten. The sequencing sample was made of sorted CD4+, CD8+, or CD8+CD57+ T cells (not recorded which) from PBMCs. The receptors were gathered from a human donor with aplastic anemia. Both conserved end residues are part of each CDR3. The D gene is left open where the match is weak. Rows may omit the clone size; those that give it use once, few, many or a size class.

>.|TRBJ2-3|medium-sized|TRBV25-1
TGTGCCAGCAGTAGAACGACAGGGAGGATCACAGATACGCAGTATTTT
CASSRTTGRITDTQYF
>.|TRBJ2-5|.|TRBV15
TGTGCCACCAGCAGCTTGCGGGGACACCCGGTAGGGACCCAGTACTTC
CATSSLRGHPVGTQYF
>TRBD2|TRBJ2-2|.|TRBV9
TGTGCCAGCAGCCCCTATTCGGTAGGACTAGCGCACACCGGGGAGCTGTTTTTT
CASSPYSVGLAHTGELFF
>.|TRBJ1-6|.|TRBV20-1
TGCAGTGCTAGAAAAACAGGGTATAATTCACCCCTCCACTTT
CSARKTGYNSPLHF
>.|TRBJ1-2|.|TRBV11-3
TGTGCCAGCAGCTTGAGGCAGGGGCCGTTTGGCTACACCTTC
CASSLRQGPFGYTF
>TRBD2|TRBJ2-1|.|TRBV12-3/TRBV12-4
TGTGCCAGCAGTTTGGTTAGCGGGGGCTTCTCCTACAATGAGCAGTTCTTC
CASSLVSGGFSYNEQFF
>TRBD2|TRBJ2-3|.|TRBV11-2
TGTGCCAGCAGCCTTCTAGCGGGGGGAATCACAGATACGCAGTATTTT
CASSLLAGGITDTQYF
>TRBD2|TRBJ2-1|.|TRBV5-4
TGTGCCAGCAGCTTGGGACTAGCGGGGACCCGCTCCTACAATGAGCAGTTCTTC
CASSLGLAGTRSYNEQFF
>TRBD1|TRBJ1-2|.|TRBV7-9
TGTGCCACGGGACAGGGCTATGGCTACACCTTC
CATGQGYGYTF
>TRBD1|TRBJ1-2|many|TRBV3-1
TGTGCCAGCAGCCATCGGACAGGCTTCTATGGCTACACCTTC
CASSHRTGFYGYTF
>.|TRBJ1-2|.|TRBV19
TGTGCCAGTAGTATACAGGGGTCCGGGGATGGCTACACCTTC
CASSIQGSGDGYTF
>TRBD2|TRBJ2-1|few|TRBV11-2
TGTGCCAGCAGCTTAGAGCTAGCGGGGGGCCCGTACAATGAGCAGTTCTTC
CASSLELAGGPYNEQFF
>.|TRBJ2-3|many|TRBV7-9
TGTGCCAGCAGCTTTATTCCGATCACAGATACGCAGTATTTT
CASSFIPITDTQYF
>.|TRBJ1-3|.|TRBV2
TGTGCCAGCAGTGAATTTCGAAGGGCGGCTGGAAACACCATATATTTT
CASSEFRRAAGNTIYF
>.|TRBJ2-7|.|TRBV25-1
TGTGCCAGCAGTTGGAGGGGGATTACCGGGGGCGAGCAGTACTTC
CASSWRGITGGEQYF